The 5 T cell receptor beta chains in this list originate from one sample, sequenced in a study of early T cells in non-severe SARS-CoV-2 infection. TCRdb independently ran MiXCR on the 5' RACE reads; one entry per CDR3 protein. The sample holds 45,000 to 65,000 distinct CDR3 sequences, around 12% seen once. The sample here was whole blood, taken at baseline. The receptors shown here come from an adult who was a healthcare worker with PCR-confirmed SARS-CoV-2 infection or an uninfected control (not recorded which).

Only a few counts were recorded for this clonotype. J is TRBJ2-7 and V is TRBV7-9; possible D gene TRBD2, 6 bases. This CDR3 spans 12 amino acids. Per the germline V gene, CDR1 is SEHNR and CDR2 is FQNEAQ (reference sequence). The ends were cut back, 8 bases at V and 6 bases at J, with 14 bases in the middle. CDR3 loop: CASQWAGPEQYF. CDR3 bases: TGTGCCAGCCAGTGGGCGGGACCCGAGCAGTACTTC.

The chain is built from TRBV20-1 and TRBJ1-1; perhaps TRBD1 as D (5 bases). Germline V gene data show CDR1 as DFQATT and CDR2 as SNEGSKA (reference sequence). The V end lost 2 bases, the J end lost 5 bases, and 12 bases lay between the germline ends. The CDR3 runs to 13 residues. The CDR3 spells CSARKTRGTEAFF. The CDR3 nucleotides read TGCAGTGCTAGAAAGACACGGGGGACTGAAGCTTTCTTT.

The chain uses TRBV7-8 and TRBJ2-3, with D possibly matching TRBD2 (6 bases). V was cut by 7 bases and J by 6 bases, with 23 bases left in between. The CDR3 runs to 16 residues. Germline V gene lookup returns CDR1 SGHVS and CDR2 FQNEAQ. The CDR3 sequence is CASTHAVSGGVDTQYF. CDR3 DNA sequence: TGTGCCAGCACCCATGCCGTTAGCGGTGGGGTGGATACGCAGTATTTT.

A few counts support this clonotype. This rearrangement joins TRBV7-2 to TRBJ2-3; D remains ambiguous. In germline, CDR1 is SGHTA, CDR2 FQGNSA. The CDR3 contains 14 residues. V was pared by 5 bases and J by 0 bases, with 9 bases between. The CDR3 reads CASSLMTSTDTQYF. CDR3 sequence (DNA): TGTGCCAGCAGCCTGATGACTAGCACAGATACGCAGTATTTT.

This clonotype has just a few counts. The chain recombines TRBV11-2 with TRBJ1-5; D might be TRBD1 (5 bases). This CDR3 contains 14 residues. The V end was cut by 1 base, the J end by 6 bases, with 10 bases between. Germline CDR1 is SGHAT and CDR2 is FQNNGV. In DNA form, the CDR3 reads TGTGCCAGCAGCTTAGCCGGGGGGGGTCAGCCCCAGCATTTT. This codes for CASSLAGGGQPQHF.